This TCR beta chain was sequenced in a study of T cells after yellow fever vaccination (dated by TCRdb to about 2019). As for the study more broadly: The SMART-Seq v4 Ultra Low Input RNA kit was used to prepare libraries from fractions with low cell numbers. Two healthy male donors made up the cohort, one aged 18 to 29 years and the other aged 30 to 40 years. Blood was collected at multiple timepoints before and after primary and secondary immunization, and bulk PBMC replicates and cell subsets were isolated. To track T-cell clones before and after primary and booster YFV17D yellow fever vaccination, bulk TCR alpha and beta repertoires were sequenced longitudinally.

TCR cDNA was synthesized by 5'RACE template switching, which introduced a universal primer site and unique molecular identifiers. cDNA synthesis was primed from both the TCR alpha and TCR beta constant segments. Library amplification involved two PCR steps, and the second step added sample barcodes and sequencing adapters. Sequencing of libraries was performed on Illumina HiSeq 2500 (2x100 bp) or NovaSeq (2x150 bp). The authors' analysis ran thus. MIGEC handled demultiplexing of reads and collapsing into UMI consensus sequences, while MiXCR performed V(D)J alignment. Clonotypes responding to the vaccine were identified with edgeR on replicate PBMC samples, with the criteria of FDR below 0.01 and a log2 fold change above 5 up to day 15. Each bulk clonotype was labeled CD4 or CD8 based on which sequenced repertoire, CD4 or CD8, contained the clonotype at higher abundance. TCRdb applied fastp at Q25 and MiXCR to the public reads, then kept only in-frame beta chains. One record per CDR3 amino acid sequence lists the most common genes and DNA. The V and J calls were determined by TCRdb, not by the authors. Counted in this sample were under 600,000 distinct CDR3 sequences; around an eighth of them appeared once. The ten biggest clones cover over 12% of the sample.

The CDR3 runs 15 amino acids, cysteine and phenylalanine included. The retained sequence is limited to the CDR3, 45 bases, with the frame set at the first base. The germline V gene provides CDR1 SGHDN and CDR2 FVKESK. Trimming takes 0 bases from V and 8 bases from J, and the germline ends sit 15 bases apart. What the study reported, not specific to this receptor: Compared with the primary T-cell response, the secondary T-cell response was faster but weaker, reaching its peak on day 5 rather than on day 15. Computational filtering was required because FACS-sorted repertoires could contain abundant contaminating clonotypes from the bulk population. The study included only two donors, which limits how far the findings can be generalized. A small share of clonotypes occurred in both CD4 and CD8 compartments, likely arising from convergent recombination. After the booster, most clones that had expanded after primary vaccination were detected again (about 95% of CD4 and over 75% of CD8), suggesting broad maintenance of memory.

Concerning this clonotype itself: Its specific antigen is unknown. Base qualities are not provided; no much larger clone lies one nucleotide away.

The treatment or condition label corresponds to: live attenuated yellow fever vaccine strain. At each blood-draw timepoint, two biological replicates of bulk PBMCs were obtained. A standard Ficoll-Paque protocol was used to isolate PBMCs from peripheral blood. TriZol was used to extract RNA from bulk PBMCs, from CD4 and CD8 fractions, and from dextramer-positive and dextramer-negative fractions. The TCR originated in a man aged 30 to 45 who received the YFV17D yellow fever vaccine. The rearrangement joined TRBV14 to TRBJ2-3, and possibly TRBD2, on 6 matching bases. The material sequenced was PBMCs, taken on the day of the yellow fever booster vaccination. The CDR3 reads CASSQEAGRRPTQYF. The DNA sequence is given as TGTGCCAGCAGCCAAGAGGCGGGGCGGCGCCCTACGCAGTATTTT.